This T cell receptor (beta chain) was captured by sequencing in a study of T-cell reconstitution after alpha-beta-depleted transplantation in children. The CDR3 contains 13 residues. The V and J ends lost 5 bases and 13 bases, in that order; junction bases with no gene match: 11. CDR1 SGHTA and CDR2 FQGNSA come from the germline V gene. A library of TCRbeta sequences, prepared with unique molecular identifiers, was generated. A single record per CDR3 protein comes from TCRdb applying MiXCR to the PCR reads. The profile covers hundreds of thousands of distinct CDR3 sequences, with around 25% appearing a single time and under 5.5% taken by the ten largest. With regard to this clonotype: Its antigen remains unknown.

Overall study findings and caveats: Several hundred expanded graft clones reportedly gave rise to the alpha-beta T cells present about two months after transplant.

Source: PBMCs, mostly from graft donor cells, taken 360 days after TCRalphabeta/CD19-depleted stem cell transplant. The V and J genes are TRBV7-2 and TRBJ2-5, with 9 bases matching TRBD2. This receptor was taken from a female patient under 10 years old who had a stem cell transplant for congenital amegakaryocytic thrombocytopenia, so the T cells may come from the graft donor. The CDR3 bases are TGTGCCAGCAGCACCACCCTAGCGGGGTCGAGGTACTTC. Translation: CASSTTLAGSRYF.